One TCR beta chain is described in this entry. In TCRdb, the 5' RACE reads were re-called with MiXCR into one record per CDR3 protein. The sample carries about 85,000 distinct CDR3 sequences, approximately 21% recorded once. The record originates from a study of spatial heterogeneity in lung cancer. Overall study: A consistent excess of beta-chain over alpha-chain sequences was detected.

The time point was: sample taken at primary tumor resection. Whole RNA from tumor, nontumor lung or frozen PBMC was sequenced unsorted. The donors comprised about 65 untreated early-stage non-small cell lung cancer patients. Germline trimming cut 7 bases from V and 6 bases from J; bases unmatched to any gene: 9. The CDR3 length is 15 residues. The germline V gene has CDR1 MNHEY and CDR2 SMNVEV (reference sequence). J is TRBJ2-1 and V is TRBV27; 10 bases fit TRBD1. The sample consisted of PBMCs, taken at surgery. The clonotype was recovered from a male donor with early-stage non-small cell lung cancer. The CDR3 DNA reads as TGTGCCAGCACTAATAGGGACAGGGGATCCAATGAGCAGTTCTTC. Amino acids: CASTNRDRGSNEQFF.